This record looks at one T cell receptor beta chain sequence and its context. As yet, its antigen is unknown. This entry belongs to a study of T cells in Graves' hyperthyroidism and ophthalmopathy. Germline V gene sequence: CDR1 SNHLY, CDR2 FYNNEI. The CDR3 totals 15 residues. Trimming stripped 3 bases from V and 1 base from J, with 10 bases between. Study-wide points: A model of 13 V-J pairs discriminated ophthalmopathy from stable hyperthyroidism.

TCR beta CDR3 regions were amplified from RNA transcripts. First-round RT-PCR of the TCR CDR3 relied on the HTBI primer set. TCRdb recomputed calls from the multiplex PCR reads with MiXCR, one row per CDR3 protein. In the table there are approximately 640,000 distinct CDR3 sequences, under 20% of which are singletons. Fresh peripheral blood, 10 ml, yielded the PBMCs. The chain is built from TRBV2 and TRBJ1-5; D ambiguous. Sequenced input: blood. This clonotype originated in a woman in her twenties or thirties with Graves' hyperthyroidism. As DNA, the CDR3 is TGTGCCAGCAGTGATTCCCGTAGAAGCAATCAGCCCCAGCATTTT. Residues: CASSDSRRSNQPQHF.